These T cell receptor beta chains were read from a single sample in a study of blood T cells in healthy people across ages. TCRdb fed the 5' RACE reads into MiXCR, producing one record per CDR3 protein. The sample has about 930,000 distinct CDR3 sequences, just under 30% seen once; the top ten hold about a tenth. These data also featured in a second study, about T cells of mothers and their children.

The sample comprised blood. The origin of the receptors is a woman aged 40 to 50 in good health. Both conserved end residues are part of each CDR3. A D gene is named only where the DNA matches it firmly. Clone sizes are given selectively: once, few, many, or a class where the clone is expanded.

j_call: TRBJ2-1
v_call: TRBV5-1
d_call: TRBD1
clone_size: few
cdr3_nt: TGCGCCAGCAGCTTGAGACAGGGAGAGTTAGGTGAGCAGTTCTTC
cdr3_aa: CASSLRQGELGEQFF

j_call: TRBJ1-2
v_call: TRBV7-2
d_call: -
clone_size: -
cdr3_nt: TGTGCCAGCAGCTTGGACGGACTTAACTATGGCTACACCTTC
cdr3_aa: CASSLDGLNYGYTF

j_call: TRBJ1-3
v_call: TRBV20-1
d_call: TRBD1
clone_size: few
cdr3_nt: TGCAGTGCTCCGGACCCGGGACAGGGGGGAAACACCATATATTTT
cdr3_aa: CSAPDPGQGGNTIYF

j_call: TRBJ1-2
v_call: TRBV28
d_call: -
clone_size: -
cdr3_nt: TGTGCCAGCAGCCGGGGAGCGGGGCTCGGCTACACCTTC
cdr3_aa: CASSRGAGLGYTF

j_call: TRBJ2-7
v_call: TRBV7-9
d_call: TRBD1
clone_size: -
cdr3_nt: TGTGCCAGCACCGCCGGGACAGCCCCCTACGAGCAGTACTTC
cdr3_aa: CASTAGTAPYEQYF

j_call: TRBJ1-5
v_call: TRBV29-1
d_call: -
clone_size: -
cdr3_nt: TGCAGCGTTGCCCAACAGGGAGTCGATCAGCCCCAGCATTTT
cdr3_aa: CSVAQQGVDQPQHF

j_call: TRBJ2-7
v_call: TRBV15
d_call: TRBD1
clone_size: -
cdr3_nt: TGTGCCACCAGCAGAGGACCCAATACCGGGACAGGAGAGTACGAGCAGTACTTC
cdr3_aa: CATSRGPNTGTGEYEQYF

j_call: TRBJ1-2
v_call: TRBV27
d_call: -
clone_size: many
cdr3_nt: TGTGCCAGCAGTTCCTGGGGTTATGGCTACACCTTC
cdr3_aa: CASSSWGYGYTF

j_call: TRBJ1-5
v_call: TRBV7-9
d_call: TRBD1
clone_size: -
cdr3_nt: TGTGCCAGCAGCAATACAGGGGGCGGGAGTTGGCCCCAGCATTTT
cdr3_aa: CASSNTGGGSWPQHF

j_call: TRBJ2-7
v_call: TRBV6-1
d_call: -
clone_size: many
cdr3_nt: TGTGCCAGCAGATTGGGACGGCGCTTCTCCTACGAGCAGTACTTC
cdr3_aa: CASRLGRRFSYEQYF

j_call: TRBJ2-7
v_call: TRBV5-1
d_call: -
clone_size: -
cdr3_nt: TGCGCCAGCAGCCCATCGGACGGCTCCTACGAGCAGTACTTC
cdr3_aa: CASSPSDGSYEQYF

j_call: TRBJ2-5
v_call: TRBV7-2
d_call: -
clone_size: many
cdr3_nt: TGTGCCAGCAGCTTATACGGGGACCAAGAGACCCAGTACTTC
cdr3_aa: CASSLYGDQETQYF

j_call: TRBJ2-5
v_call: TRBV15
d_call: TRBD2
clone_size: -
cdr3_nt: TGTGCCACCAGCAGAGCCGGGACTAGCGGGGGGGTTGCGACCCAGTACTTC
cdr3_aa: CATSRAGTSGGVATQYF

j_call: TRBJ1-3
v_call: TRBV20-1
d_call: -
clone_size: -
cdr3_nt: TGCAGTGCTAGCCCGGGAGGCTTTACTGGAAACACCATATATTTT
cdr3_aa: CSASPGGFTGNTIYF

j_call: TRBJ2-7
v_call: TRBV5-5
d_call: -
clone_size: -
cdr3_nt: TGTGCCAGCAGCTTGGGGGGCGGTACGCTCTCCTACGAGCAGTACTTC
cdr3_aa: CASSLGGGTLSYEQYF

j_call: TRBJ2-3
v_call: TRBV7-2
d_call: TRBD2
clone_size: -
cdr3_nt: TGTGCCAGCAGCTTAGCAGCGACTAGCGGTACAGATACGCAGTATTTT
cdr3_aa: CASSLAATSGTDTQYF

j_call: TRBJ2-5
v_call: TRBV27
d_call: -
clone_size: many
cdr3_nt: TGTGCCAGCAGTTTCGGACAGACCAAGACCCAGTACTTC
cdr3_aa: CASSFGQTKTQYF

j_call: TRBJ2-7
v_call: TRBV2
d_call: -
clone_size: few
cdr3_nt: TGTGCCAGCAGTGCTCGAGGGGGAGAAGTCCTAATTAGCGAGCAGTACTTC
cdr3_aa: CASSARGGEVLISEQYF

j_call: TRBJ2-3
v_call: TRBV27
d_call: TRBD2
clone_size: -
cdr3_nt: TGTGCCAGCAGTTTATCGGGACTAGCGGGAAATACGCAGTATTTT
cdr3_aa: CASSLSGLAGNTQYF

j_call: TRBJ2-1
v_call: TRBV10-3
d_call: TRBD2
clone_size: -
cdr3_nt: TGTGCCATCCGGGACGGGGGGGACAATGAGCAGTTCTTC
cdr3_aa: CAIRDGGDNEQFF

j_call: TRBJ1-2
v_call: TRBV29-1
d_call: -
clone_size: -
cdr3_nt: TGCAGCGTTGGCGACAGGTCCCAGGGCGGCTACACCTTC
cdr3_aa: CSVGDRSQGGYTF

j_call: TRBJ1-4
v_call: TRBV15
d_call: -
clone_size: -
cdr3_nt: TGTGCCACCAGCATTATCCAGGGGTGGGCTAATGAAAAACTGTTTTTT
cdr3_aa: CATSIIQGWANEKLFF

j_call: TRBJ1-4
v_call: TRBV7-2
d_call: TRBD1
clone_size: few
cdr3_nt: TGTGCCAGCAGCTTTCAGGACAGGGGAGTAGAAAAACTGTTTTTT
cdr3_aa: CASSFQDRGVEKLFF

j_call: TRBJ2-3
v_call: TRBV4-3
d_call: TRBD2
clone_size: few
cdr3_nt: TGCGCCAGCAGCCAAGATACTGTAACGGGGGGTGCAGATACGCAGTATTTT
cdr3_aa: CASSQDTVTGGADTQYF

j_call: TRBJ1-5
v_call: TRBV20-1
d_call: -
clone_size: -
cdr3_nt: TGCAGTGCTAGAATGGGCAGGGTAAATCAGCCCCAGCATTTT
cdr3_aa: CSARMGRVNQPQHF

j_call: TRBJ2-3
v_call: TRBV27
d_call: TRBD2
clone_size: few
cdr3_nt: TGTGCCAGCAGTTTCGAGGGACTAGGGGTAGATACGCAGTATTTT
cdr3_aa: CASSFEGLGVDTQYF

j_call: TRBJ1-6
v_call: TRBV6-2/TRBV6-3
d_call: TRBD1
clone_size: few
cdr3_nt: TGTGCCAGCAGAACAGGGGTTGGTTCACCCCTCCACTTT
cdr3_aa: CASRTGVGSPLHF

j_call: TRBJ2-5
v_call: TRBV7-8
d_call: -
clone_size: -
cdr3_nt: TGTGCCAGCAGCTCCAGTAGGTACGAGACCCAGTACTTC
cdr3_aa: CASSSSRYETQYF

j_call: TRBJ1-6
v_call: TRBV14
d_call: -
clone_size: -
cdr3_nt: TGTGCCAGCAGCTTCGGGCCCTTTAATTCACCCCTCCACTTT
cdr3_aa: CASSFGPFNSPLHF

j_call: TRBJ2-1
v_call: TRBV6-4
d_call: -
clone_size: many
cdr3_nt: TGTGCCAGCAGTGCGGGTAGGGATAATGAGCAGTTCTTC
cdr3_aa: CASSAGRDNEQFF

j_call: TRBJ2-3
v_call: TRBV5-1
d_call: -
clone_size: -
cdr3_nt: TGCGCCAGCAGCCCCCGGGACCCCTCGGATACGCAGTATTTT
cdr3_aa: CASSPRDPSDTQYF

j_call: TRBJ2-3
v_call: TRBV6-5
d_call: -
clone_size: few
cdr3_nt: TGTGCCAGCAGTTACGGTCAGGGGTTGACTAGCACTCATACGCAGTATTTT
cdr3_aa: CASSYGQGLTSTHTQYF

j_call: TRBJ1-3
v_call: TRBV30
d_call: TRBD1
clone_size: -
cdr3_nt: TGTGCCTGGAGTACCGGGACAGCTGGAAACACCATATATTTT
cdr3_aa: CAWSTGTAGNTIYF